The T cell receptor beta chain described here comes from a study of blood T cell repertoires in COVID-19. Study-wide background: In each case, the material was cDNA or gDNA derived from T cells, B-cell-depleted T cells, or PBMCs.

Seattle researchers signed up patients amid active infection and tracked them longitudinally. The CDR3 consists of 14 residues. Trimming cost V 4 bases and J 7 bases, with 13 bases left between them. Germline V lookup: CDR1 LGHNA, CDR2 YSLEER. TCRdb's copy holds only in-frame clones and misses some; the assay was immunoSEQ multiplex PCR. The sample consists of about 220,000 clones, 65% to 90% of them appearing once. The sample comprised peripheral blood. The chain uses TRBV4-3 and TRBJ1-4; no definite D call. The clonotype originates from a woman aged 65 to 85 with COVID-19, enrolled during active disease. CDR3 sequence (DNA): TGCGCCAGCAGCCCGGTCCTAAGCGGTGAAAAACTGTTTTTT. Encoded protein: CASSPVLSGEKLFF.